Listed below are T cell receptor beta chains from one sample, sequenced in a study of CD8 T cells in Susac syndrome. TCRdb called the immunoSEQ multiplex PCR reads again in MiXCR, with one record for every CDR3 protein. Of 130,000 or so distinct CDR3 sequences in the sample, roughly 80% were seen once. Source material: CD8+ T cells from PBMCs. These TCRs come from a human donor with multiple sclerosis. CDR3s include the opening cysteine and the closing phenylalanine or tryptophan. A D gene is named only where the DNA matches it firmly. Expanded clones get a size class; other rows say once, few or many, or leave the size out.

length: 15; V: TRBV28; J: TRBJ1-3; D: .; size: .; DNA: TGTGCCAGCAGGGAACCCAGGGGTGCTGGAAACACCATATATTTT; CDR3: CASREPRGAGNTIYF
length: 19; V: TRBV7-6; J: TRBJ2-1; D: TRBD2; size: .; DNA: TGTGCCAGCAGCTTAGCCGGGACTAGCGGGAGGATGGGCTACAATGAGCAGTTCTTC; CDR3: CASSLAGTSGRMGYNEQFF
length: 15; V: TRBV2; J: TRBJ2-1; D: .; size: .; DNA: TGTGCCAGCAGGCCACAGGGTCAGGTCGACAATGAGCAGTTCTTC; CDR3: CASRPQGQVDNEQFF
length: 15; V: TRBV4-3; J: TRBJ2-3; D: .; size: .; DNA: TGCGCCAGCAGCCAAGTGGGCGGGTACACAGATACGCAGTATTTT; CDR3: CASSQVGGYTDTQYF
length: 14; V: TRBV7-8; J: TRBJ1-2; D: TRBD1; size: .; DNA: TGTGCCAGCAGCCTTCAGGGGGCATACTATGGCTACACCTTC; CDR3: CASSLQGAYYGYTF
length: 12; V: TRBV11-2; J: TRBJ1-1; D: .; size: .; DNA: TGTGCCAGCAGCGGGGCGCCCACTGAAGCTTTCTTT; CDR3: CASSGAPTEAFF
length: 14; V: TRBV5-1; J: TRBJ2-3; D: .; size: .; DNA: TGCGCCAGCAGCTTGGGGCGACGCTTAGATACGCAGTATTTT; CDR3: CASSLGRRLDTQYF
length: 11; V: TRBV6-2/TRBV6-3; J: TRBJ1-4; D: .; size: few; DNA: TGTGCCAGCGGTCCTAATGAAAAACTGTTTTTT; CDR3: CASGPNEKLFF
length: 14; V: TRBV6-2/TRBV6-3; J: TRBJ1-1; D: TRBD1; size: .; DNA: TGTGCCAGCAGTTACCGGGACAGAGACCCTGAAGCTTTCTTT; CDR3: CASSYRDRDPEAFF
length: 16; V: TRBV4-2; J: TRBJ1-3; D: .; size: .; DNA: TGTGCCAGCAGCCATTTGGACAGCCCTCGGGGAAACACCATATATTTT; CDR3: CASSHLDSPRGNTIYF
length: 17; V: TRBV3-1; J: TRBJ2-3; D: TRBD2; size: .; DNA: TGTGCCAGCAGCCACCTACCGGGACTAGCGGGGGAGGATACGCAGTATTTT; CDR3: CASSHLPGLAGEDTQYF
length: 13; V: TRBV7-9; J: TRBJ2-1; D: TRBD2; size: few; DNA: TGTGCCAGCAGCCCCCCTAGCGGCAATGAGCAGTTCTTC; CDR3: CASSPPSGNEQFF
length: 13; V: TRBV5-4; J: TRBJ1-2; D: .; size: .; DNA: TGTGCCAGCAGCCCTTCCGACAGCTATGGCTACACCTTC; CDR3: CASSPSDSYGYTF
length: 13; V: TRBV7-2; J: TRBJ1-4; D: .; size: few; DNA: TGTGCCAGCAGCTTAGTCGGACCTGAAAAACTGTTTTTT; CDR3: CASSLVGPEKLFF
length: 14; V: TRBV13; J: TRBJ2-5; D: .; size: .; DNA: TGTGCCAGCAGCCCGAGGGGGGGGCAAGAGACCCAGTACTTC; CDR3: CASSPRGGQETQYF
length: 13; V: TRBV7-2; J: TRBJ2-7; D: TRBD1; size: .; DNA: TGTGCCAGCTCCCAGGGGGTTGGTTACGAGCAGTACTTC; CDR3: CASSQGVGYEQYF
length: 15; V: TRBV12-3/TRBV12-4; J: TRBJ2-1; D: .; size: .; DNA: TGTGCCAGCAGTTCCAGGACAAGTGACGGGGGTGAGCAGTTCTTC; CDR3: CASSSRTSDGGEQFF
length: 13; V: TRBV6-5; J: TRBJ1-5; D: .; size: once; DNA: TGTGCCAGCAGTTACTCTGACAATCAGCCCCAGCATTTT; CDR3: CASSYSDNQPQHF
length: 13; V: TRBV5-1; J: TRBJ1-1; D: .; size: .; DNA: TGCGCCAGCAGCTTCAGCGGGGCTTCTGAAGCTTTCTTT; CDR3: CASSFSGASEAFF
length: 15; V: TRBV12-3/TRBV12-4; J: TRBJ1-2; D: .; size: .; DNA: TGTGCCAGCAGTCGCCGGGACAAGGGCGACTATGGCTACACCTTC; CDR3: CASSRRDKGDYGYTF
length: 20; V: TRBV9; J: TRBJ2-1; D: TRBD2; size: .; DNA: TGTGCCAGCAGCGTAGAAGGATGGCTAGCGGGCACGAGCTCCTACAATGAGCAGTTCTTC; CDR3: CASSVEGWLAGTSSYNEQFF
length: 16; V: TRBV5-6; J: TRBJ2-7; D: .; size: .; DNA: TGTGCCAGCAGCTTGGCCCGAGCAAGCAACTCCTACGAGCAGTACTTC; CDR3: CASSLARASNSYEQYF
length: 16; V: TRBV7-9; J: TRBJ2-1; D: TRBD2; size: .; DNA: TGTGCCAGCAGCCCCTCCGGGACTAGCGGGTACAATGAGCAGTTCTTC; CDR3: CASSPSGTSGYNEQFF
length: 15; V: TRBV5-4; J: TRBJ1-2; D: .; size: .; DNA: TGTGCCAGCAGCTTCCTGGGAGGTAGTGTTGATGGCTACACCTTC; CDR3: CASSFLGGSVDGYTF
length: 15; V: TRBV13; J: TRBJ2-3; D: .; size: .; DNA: TGTGCCAGCAGCTTAGGTTGGGGGAACACAGATACGCAGTATTTT; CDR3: CASSLGWGNTDTQYF
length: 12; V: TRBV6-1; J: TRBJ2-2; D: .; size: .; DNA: TGTGCCAGCAGTGACCCGTCTCGGGAGCTGTTTTTT; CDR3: CASSDPSRELFF
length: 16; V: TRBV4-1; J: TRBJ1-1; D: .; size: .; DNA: TGCGCCAGCAGCCCATTGGTGGGGGGATTGAACACTGAAGCTTTCTTT; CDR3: CASSPLVGGLNTEAFF
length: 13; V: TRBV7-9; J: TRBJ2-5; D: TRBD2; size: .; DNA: TGTGCCAGCACCTCCGGGAGGCTAGAGACCCAGTACTTC; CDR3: CASTSGRLETQYF
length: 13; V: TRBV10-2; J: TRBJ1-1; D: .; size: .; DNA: TGCGCCAGCCTGCTGGAGGGAAGCACTGAAGCTTTCTTT; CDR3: CASLLEGSTEAFF
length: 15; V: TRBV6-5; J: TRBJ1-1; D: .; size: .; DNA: TGTGCCAGCAGTTACTCGGGGGCGACGAACACTGAAGCTTTCTTT; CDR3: CASSYSGATNTEAFF
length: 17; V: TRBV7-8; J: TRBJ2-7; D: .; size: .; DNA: TGTGCCAGCAGCCCAGGGGCGGGGCAGAACCGGTACTACGAGCAGTACTTC; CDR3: CASSPGAGQNRYYEQYF
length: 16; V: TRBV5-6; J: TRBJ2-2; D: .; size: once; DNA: TGTGCCAGCAGCCCCGAACCGGGACAGAGGGCCGGGGGGCTGTTTTTT; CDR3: CASSPEPGQRAGGLFF
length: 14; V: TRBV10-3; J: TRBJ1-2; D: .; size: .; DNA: TGTGCCATCAGTGAGAGGGGGGGAATCGATGGCTACACCTTC; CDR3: CAISERGGIDGYTF
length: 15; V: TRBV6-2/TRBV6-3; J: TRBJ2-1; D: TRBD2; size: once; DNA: TGTGCCAGCAGTCAAGGACTAGCGGGATTTAATGAGCAGTTCTTC; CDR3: CASSQGLAGFNEQFF
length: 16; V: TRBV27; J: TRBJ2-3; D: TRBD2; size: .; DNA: TGTGCCAGCAGTCCGGAGACTAGCGGGAGGGTCGATACGCAGTATTTT; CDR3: CASSPETSGRVDTQYF
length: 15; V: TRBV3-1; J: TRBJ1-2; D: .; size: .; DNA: TGTGCCAGCAGCCAAGATCAAACAGGAACCTATGGCTACACCTTC; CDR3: CASSQDQTGTYGYTF
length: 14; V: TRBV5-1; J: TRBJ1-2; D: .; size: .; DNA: TGCGCCAGCAGCGACTTCGCTTCGGGAGATGGCTACACCTTC; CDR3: CASSDFASGDGYTF
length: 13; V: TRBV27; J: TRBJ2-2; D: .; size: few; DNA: TGTGCCAGCAGTTCTGTGAACACCGGGGAGCTGTTTTTT; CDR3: CASSSVNTGELFF
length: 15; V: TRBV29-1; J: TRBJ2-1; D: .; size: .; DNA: TGCAGCGTTGAGATTCGGCCAGCGAGCGGGAATGAGCAGTTCTTC; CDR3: CSVEIRPASGNEQFF
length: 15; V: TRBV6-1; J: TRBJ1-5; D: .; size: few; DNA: TGTGCCAGCAGCACGACTGAGGGCGGCAGTCAGCCCCAGCATTTT; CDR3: CASSTTEGGSQPQHF
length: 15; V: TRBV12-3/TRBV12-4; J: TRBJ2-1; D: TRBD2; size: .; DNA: TGTGCCAGCACCGTCAGCGGGGGGGCCTCTGATGAGCAGTTCTTC; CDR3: CASTVSGGASDEQFF
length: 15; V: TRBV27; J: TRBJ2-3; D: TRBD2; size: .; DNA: TGTGCCAGCAGTTTCGCGGGGGGGCCCACAGATACGCAGTATTTT; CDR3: CASSFAGGPTDTQYF
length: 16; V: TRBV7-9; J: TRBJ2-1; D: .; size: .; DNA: TGTGCCAGCAGCTCATTATCAGGGATGGGGTACAATGAGCAGTTCTTC; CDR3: CASSSLSGMGYNEQFF